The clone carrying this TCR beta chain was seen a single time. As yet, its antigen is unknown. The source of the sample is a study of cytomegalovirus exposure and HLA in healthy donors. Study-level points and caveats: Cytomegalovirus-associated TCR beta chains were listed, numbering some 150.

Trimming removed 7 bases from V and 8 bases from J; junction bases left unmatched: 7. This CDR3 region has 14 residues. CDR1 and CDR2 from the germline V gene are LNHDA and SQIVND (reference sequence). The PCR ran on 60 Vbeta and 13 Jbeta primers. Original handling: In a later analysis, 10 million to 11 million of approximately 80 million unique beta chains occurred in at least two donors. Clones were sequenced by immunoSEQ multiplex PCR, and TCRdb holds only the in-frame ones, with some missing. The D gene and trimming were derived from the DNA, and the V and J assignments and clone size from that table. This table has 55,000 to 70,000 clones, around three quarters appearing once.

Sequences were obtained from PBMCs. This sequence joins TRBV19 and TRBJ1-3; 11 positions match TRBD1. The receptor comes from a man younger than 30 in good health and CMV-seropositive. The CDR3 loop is CASTEDRGRDTIYF. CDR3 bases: TGTGCCAGTACCGAGGACAGGGGGCGTGACACCATATATTTT.